These T cell receptor beta chains were read from a single sample in a study of Ad26.COV2.S vaccination and SARS-CoV-2 variants. The data were produced by immunoSEQ multiplex PCR, yet TCRdb's version contains in-frame clones alone and is incomplete. Here the sample spans over 400,000 clones, roughly nine tenths being singletons. This material consisted of peripheral blood, taken in a trial of Ad26.COV2.S vaccine versus placebo. Receptors originate from a person between 18 and 65 years old who received the Ad26.COV2.S COVID-19 vaccine or a placebo. Each CDR3 is given without its conserved first and last residue. Fields, in order: V gene, CDR3 protein.

v_gene: TRBV21-1
CDR3aa: ASSSCRPLDRGREKLF

v_gene: TRBV7-2
CDR3aa: ASSSYRGPTGELF

v_gene: TRBV28
CDR3aa: ASSLAGDSSYNEQF

v_gene: TRBV9
CDR3aa: ASSVAAGSGANVLT

v_gene: TRBV18
CDR3aa: ASSPLGDANTIY

v_gene: TRBV5-1
CDR3aa: ASSTGQSTTNEKLF

v_gene: TRBV7-9
CDR3aa: ASSLALADSNQPQH

v_gene: TRBV5-8
CDR3aa: ASSPWGKRGGRTDTQY

v_gene: TRBV30
CDR3aa: AWSRTGSSFSGNTIY

v_gene: TRBV20-1
CDR3aa: SASRPNTGELF

v_gene: TRBV3-1/TRBV3-2
CDR3aa: ASSQWDRGETQY

v_gene: TRBV7-9
CDR3aa: ATRLQGINTGELF

v_gene: TRBV18
CDR3aa: ASSRGSNYGYT

v_gene: TRBV9
CDR3aa: ASTGQASGNTIY

v_gene: TRBV24-1
CDR3aa: ATSAYNEQF

v_gene: TRBV7-3
CDR3aa: ASSAGHGNTIY

v_gene: TRBV5-1
CDR3aa: ASSLVPEGYGYT

v_gene: TRBV5-4
CDR3aa: ASSPTGFGYT

v_gene: TRBV6-2/TRBV6-3
CDR3aa: ASSQRQWLGYT

v_gene: TRBV6-2/TRBV6-3
CDR3aa: ASSYFGYEQY

v_gene: TRBV7-2
CDR3aa: ASSRVSGGTNEKLF

v_gene: TRBV5-5
CDR3aa: ASSLVLQDRTEAF

v_gene: TRBV7-9
CDR3aa: ASSLDEDTEAF

v_gene: TRBV10-3
CDR3aa: AISDGGTEAF

v_gene: TRBV5-6
CDR3aa: ASSTTDEQF

v_gene: TRBV5-1
CDR3aa: ASSLALSGYTEAF

v_gene: TRBV6-2/TRBV6-3
CDR3aa: ASSYPTGGQPQH

v_gene: TRBV5-1
CDR3aa: ASTPGGDGTEAF

v_gene: TRBV14
CDR3aa: ASSQVGRRHNEQF

v_gene: TRBV4-2
CDR3aa: ASSQEGGAADEQF

v_gene: TRBV28
CDR3aa: ASSLLGAPLH

v_gene: TRBV6-4
CDR3aa: ASSDSGGREELF

v_gene: TRBV29-1
CDR3aa: SVELADTQY

v_gene: TRBV4-2
CDR3aa: ASSGTSESEQY

v_gene: TRBV28
CDR3aa: ASSLIGSNQPQH

v_gene: TRBV4-2
CDR3aa: ASSQAGAQVIAAGELF

v_gene: TRBV6-2/TRBV6-3
CDR3aa: ASSYSYGSPHNEQF

v_gene: TRBV14
CDR3aa: ASSQDAGWSVLASPLH

v_gene: TRBV27
CDR3aa: ASSFQGGYGYT

v_gene: TRBV9
CDR3aa: ASSVDLSGDTQY